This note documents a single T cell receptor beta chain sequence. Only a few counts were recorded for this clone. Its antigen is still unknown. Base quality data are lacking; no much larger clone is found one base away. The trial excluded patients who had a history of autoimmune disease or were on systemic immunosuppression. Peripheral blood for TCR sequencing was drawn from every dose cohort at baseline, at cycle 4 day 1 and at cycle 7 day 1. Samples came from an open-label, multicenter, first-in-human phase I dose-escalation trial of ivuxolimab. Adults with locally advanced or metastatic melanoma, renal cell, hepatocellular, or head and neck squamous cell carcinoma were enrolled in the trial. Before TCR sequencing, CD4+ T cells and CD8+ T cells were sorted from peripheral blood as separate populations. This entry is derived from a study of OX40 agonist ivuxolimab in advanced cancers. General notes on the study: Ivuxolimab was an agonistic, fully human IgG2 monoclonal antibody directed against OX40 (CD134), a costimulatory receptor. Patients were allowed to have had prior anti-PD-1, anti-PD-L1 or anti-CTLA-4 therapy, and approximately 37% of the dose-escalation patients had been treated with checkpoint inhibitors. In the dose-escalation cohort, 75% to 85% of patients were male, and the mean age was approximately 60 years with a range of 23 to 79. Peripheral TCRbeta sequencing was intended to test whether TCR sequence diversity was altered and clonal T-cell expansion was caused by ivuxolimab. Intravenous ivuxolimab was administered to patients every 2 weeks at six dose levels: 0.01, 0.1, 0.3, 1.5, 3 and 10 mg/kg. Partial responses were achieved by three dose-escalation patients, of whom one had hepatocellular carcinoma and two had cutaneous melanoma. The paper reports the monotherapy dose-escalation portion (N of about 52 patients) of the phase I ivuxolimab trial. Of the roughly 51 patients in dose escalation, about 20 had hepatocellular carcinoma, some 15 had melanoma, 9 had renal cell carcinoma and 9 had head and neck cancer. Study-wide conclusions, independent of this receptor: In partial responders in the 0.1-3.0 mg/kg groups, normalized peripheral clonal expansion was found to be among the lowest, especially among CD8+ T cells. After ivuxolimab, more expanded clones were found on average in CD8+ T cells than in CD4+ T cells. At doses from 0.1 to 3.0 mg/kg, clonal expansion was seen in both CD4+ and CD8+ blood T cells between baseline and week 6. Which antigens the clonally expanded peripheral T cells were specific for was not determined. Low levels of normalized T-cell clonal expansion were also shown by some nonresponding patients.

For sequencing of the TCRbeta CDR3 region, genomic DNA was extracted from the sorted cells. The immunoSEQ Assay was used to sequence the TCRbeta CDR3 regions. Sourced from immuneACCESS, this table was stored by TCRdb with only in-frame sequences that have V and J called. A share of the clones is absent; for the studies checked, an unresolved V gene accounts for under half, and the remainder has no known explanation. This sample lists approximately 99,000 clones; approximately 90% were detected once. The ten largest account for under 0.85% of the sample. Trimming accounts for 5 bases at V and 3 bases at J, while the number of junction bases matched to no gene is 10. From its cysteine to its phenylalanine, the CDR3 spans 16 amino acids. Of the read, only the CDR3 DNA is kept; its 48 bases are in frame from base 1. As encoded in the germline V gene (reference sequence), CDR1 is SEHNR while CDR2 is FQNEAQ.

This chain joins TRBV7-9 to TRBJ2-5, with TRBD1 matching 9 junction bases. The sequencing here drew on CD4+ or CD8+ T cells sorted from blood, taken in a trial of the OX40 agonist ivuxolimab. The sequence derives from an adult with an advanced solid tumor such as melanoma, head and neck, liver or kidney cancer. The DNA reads TGTGCCAGCAGCCCGTTGGCGGGACAGGGAAAAGAGACCCAGTACTTC. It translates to CASSPLAGQGKETQYF.